This T cell receptor beta chain is from a study of T cells in Graves' hyperthyroidism and ophthalmopathy. Overall study findings and caveats: Ophthalmopathy got predicted by the model a median approximately 6.3 months before its onset.

Researchers took RNA transcripts and amplified the TCR beta CDR3 regions from them. When the TCR CDR3 underwent first-round RT-PCR, the HTBI primer set was used. Using its own MiXCR run on the multiplex PCR reads, TCRdb lists one record per CDR3 protein. The table records some 740,000 distinct CDR3 sequences, 13% to 15% of them present only once. It was roughly 10 ml of fresh peripheral blood that supplied the PBMCs. Many counts were recorded for this clonotype. Its matching antigen is unknown. V lost 0 bases to trimming and J lost 6 bases; unmatched junction nucleotides: 2. In germline, CDR1 is SGDLS, CDR2 YYNGEE. This CDR3 is built from 14 residues.

This chain connects TRBV9 to TRBJ2-7; 11 nucleotides agree with TRBD1. The sequence came from a woman aged 18-29 years with Graves' hyperthyroidism. Sequencing used blood. The CDR3 coding sequence is TGTGCCAGCAGCGTAGTAGGGACAGGGGGCGAGCAGTACTTC. It yields the protein CASSVVGTGGEQYF. The whole variable domain, remainder taken from reference TRBV9 and TRBJ2-7, is DSGVTQTPKHLITATGQRVTLRCSPRSGDLSVYWYQQSLDQGLQFLIQYYNGEERAKGNILERFSAQQFPDLHSELNLSSLELGDSALYFCASSVVGTGGEQYFGPGTRLTVT.